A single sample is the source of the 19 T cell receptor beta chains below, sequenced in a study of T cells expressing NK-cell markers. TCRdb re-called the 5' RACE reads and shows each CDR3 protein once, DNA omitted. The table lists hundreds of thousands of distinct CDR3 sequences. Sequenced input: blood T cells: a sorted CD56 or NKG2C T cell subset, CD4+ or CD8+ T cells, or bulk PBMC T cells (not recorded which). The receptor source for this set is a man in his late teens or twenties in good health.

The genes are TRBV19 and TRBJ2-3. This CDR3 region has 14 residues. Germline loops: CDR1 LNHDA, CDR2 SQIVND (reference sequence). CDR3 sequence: CASSIWDHTDTQYF.

CDR3 loop: CSFPGLSTDTQYF. The V gene is TRBV20-1, the J gene TRBJ2-3; TCRdb selects TRBD2, and the lack of DNA leaves this call unchecked. Germline V gene lookup returns CDR1 DFQATT and CDR2 SNEGSKA (reference sequence). The CDR3 has 13 amino acids.

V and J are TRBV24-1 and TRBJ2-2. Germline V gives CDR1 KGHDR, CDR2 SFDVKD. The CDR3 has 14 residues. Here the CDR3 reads CATSDPTLSGELFF.

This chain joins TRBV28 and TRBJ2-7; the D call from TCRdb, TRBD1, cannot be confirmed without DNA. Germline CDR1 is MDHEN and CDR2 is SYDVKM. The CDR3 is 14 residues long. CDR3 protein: CASRGTGSSYEQYF. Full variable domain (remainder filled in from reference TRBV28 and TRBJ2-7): DVKVTQSSRYLVKRTGEKVFLECVQDMDHENMFWYRQDPGLGLRLIYFSYDVKMKEKGDIPEGYSVSREKKERFSLILESASTNQTSMYLCASRGTGSSYEQYFGPGTRLTVT.

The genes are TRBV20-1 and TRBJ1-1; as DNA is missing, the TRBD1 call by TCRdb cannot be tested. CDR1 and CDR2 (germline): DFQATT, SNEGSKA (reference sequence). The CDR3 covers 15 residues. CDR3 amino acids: CSALAGGTGRTEAFF.

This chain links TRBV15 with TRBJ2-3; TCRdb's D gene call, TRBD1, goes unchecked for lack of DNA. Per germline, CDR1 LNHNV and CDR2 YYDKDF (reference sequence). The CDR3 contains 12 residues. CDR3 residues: CATSPGQDTQYF.

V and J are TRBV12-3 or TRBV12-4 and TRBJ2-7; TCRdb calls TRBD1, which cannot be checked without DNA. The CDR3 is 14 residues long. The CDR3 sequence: CASTLGQTSTEQYF.

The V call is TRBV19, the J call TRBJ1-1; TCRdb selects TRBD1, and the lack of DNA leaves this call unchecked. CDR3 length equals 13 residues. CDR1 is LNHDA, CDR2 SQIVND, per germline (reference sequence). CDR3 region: CASLDGANTEAFF.

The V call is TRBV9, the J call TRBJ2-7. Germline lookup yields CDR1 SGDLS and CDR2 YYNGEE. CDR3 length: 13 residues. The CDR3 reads CASSVALSREQYF.

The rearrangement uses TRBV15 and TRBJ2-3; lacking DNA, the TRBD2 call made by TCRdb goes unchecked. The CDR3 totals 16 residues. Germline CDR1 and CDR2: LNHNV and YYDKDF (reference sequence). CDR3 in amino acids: CATSREEAGSRDTQYF.

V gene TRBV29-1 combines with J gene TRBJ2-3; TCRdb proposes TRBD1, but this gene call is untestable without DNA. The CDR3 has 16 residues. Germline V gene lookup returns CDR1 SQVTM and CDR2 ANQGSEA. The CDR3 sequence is CSATGIRTQITDTQYF.

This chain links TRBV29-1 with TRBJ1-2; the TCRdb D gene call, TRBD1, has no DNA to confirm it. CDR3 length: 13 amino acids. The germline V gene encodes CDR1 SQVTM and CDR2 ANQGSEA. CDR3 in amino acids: CSVDSPPHYGYTF.

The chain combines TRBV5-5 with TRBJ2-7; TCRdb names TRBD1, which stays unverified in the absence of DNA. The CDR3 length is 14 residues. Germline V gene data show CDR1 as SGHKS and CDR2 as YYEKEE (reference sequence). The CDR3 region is CASSATGNLYEQYF.

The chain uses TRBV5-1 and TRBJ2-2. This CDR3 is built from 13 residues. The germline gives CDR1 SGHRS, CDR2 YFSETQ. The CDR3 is CASSPRITGELFF.

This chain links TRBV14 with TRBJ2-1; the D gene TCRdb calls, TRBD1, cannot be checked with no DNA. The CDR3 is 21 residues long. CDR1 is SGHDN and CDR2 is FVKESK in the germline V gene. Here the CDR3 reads CASSQEARWDQPHHSYNEQFF. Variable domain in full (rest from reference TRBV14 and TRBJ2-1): EAGVTQFPSHSVIEKGQTVTLRCDPISGHDNLYWYRRVMGKEIKFLLHFVKESKQDESGMPNNRFLAERTGGTYSTLKVQPAELEDSGVYFCASSQEARWDQPHHSYNEQFFGPGTRLTVL.

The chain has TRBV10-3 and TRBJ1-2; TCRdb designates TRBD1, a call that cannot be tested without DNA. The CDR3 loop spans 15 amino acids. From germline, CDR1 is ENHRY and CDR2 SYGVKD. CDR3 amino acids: CAISESQQRGYGYTF.

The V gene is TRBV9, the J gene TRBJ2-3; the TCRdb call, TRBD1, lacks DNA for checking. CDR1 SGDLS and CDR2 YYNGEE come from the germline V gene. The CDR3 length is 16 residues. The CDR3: CASSGGGGQGTDTQYF.

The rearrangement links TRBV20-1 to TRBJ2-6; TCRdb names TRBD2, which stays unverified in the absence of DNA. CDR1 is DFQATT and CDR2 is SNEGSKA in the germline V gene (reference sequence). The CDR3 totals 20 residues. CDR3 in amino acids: CSARDRIGRLAGAGANVLTF.

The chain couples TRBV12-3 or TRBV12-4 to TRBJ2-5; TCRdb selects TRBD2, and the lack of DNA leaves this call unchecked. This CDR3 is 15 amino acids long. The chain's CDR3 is CASSSTSGSTETQYF.